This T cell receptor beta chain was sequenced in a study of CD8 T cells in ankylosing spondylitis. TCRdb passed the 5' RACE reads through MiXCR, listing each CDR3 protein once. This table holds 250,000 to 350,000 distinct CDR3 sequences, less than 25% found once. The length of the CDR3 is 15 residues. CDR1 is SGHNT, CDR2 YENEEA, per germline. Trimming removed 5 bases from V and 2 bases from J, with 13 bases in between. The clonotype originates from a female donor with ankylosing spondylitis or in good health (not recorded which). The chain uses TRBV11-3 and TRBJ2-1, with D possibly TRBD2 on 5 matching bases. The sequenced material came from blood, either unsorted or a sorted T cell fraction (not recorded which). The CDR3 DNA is TGTGCCAGCAGCCAATTCAGCGGCGCCTACAATGAGCAGTTCTTC. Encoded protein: CASSQFSGAYNEQFF.